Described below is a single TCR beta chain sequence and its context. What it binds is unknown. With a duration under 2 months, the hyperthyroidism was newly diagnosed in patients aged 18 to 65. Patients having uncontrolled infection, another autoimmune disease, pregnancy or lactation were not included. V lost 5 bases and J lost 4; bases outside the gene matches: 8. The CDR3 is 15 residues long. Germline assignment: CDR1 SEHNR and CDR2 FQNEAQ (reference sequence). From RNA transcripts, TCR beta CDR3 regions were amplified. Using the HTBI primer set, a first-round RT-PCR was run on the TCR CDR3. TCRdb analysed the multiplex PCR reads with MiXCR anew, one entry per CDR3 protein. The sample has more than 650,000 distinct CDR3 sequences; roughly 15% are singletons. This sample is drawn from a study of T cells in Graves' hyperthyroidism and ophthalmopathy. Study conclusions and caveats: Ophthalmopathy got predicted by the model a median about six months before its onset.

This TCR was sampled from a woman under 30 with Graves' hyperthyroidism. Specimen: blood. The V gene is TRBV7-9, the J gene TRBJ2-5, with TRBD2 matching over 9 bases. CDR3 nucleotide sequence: TGTGCCAGCAGCCGAGTAGCGGGGGTCCGAGAGACCCAGTACTTC. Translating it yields CASSRVAGVRETQYF.